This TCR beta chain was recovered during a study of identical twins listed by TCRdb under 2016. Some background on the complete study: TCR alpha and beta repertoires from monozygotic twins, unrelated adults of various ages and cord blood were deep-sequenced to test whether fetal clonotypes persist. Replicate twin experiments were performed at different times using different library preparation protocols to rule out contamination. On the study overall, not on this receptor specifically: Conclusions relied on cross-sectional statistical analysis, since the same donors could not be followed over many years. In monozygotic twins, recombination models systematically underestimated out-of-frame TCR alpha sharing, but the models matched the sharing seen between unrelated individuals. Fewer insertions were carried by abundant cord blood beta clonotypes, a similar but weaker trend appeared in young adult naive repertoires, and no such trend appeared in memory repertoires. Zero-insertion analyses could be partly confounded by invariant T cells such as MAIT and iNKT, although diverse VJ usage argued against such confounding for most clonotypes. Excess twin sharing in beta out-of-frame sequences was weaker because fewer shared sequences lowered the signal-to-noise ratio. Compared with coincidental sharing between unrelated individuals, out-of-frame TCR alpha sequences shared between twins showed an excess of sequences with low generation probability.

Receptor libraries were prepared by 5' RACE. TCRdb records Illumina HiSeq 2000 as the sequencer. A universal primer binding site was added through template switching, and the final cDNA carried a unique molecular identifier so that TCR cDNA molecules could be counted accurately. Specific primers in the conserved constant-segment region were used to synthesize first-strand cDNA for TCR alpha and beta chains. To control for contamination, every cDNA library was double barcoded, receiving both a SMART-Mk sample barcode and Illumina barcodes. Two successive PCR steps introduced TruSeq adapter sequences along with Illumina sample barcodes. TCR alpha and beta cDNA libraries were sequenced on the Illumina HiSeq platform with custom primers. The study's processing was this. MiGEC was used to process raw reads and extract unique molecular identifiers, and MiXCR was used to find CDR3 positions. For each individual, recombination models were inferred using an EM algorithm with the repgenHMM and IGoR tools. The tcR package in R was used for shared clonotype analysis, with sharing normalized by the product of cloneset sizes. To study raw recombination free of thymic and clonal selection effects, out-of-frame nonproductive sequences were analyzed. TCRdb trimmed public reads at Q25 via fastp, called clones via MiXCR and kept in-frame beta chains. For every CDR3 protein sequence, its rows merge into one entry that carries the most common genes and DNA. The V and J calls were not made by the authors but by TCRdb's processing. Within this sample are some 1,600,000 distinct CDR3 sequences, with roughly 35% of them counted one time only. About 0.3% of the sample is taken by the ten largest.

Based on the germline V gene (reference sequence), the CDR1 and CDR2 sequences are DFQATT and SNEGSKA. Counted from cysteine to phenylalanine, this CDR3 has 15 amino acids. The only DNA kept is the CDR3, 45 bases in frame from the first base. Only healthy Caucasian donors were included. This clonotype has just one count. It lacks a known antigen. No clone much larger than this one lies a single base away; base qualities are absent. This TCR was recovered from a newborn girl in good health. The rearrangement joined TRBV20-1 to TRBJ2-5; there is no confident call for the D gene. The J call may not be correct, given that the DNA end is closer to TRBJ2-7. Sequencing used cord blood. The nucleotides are TGCAGTGCTAGCGAGCCCCTGAAAGTCGCCTACGAGCAGTACTTC. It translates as CSASEPLKVAYEQYF.